This T cell receptor beta chain came from a study of PD-L1 blockade in urothelial cancer. On the study more broadly: Patients previously received 0 to 3 chemotherapy regimens.

TCRdb's copy holds only in-frame clones and misses some; the assay was immunoSEQ multiplex PCR. The table shows about 37,000 clones, with 65% to 85% occurring only once. Germline-derived CDR1 and CDR2 are LNHNV and YYDKDF (reference sequence). V was shortened by 0 bases and J by 6 bases, with 14 bases between the two germline ends. The CDR3 consists of 15 residues. The rearrangement uses TRBV15 and TRBJ1-1; possible D gene TRBD1, 5 bases. Sample: PBMCs, taken around atezolizumab (anti-PD-L1) treatment. The sequence was obtained from a man aged 55 to 70 with urothelial cancer. This chain's CDR3 is CATSRDTQGNAEAFF. The CDR3 coding sequence is TGTGCCACCAGCAGAGATACCCAGGGCAATGCTGAAGCTTTCTTT.